This entry lists 19 T cell receptor beta chains sequenced from one sample in a study of blood T cells in healthy people across ages. Next came a second PCR, run for about 7 to 12 cycles, which used a sample-barcoded 5' primer along with a J-beta primer mix. TCRdb reprocessed the 5' RACE reads via MiXCR and lists one record per CDR3 protein. The sample comprises about 1.7 million distinct CDR3 sequences, approximately 28% of which are singletons, and 7% to 9% rests with the top ten. What was sequenced was blood. These TCRs come from a woman aged 30 to 39 in good health.

This clonotype was picked up a small number of times. This chain joins TRBV19 and TRBJ2-2; D might be TRBD1 or TRBD2, each matching 5 bases. CDR3 length equals 15 residues. CDR1 and CDR2 from the germline V gene are LNHDA and SQIVND (reference sequence). V shed 2 bases and J shed 2 bases, with 9 bases lying between them. The CDR3 region has the DNA TGTGCCAGTAGTATATGGGGGAGTAACACCGGGGAGCTGTTTTTT. It specifies CASSIWGSNTGELFF. Drawing the rest from reference TRBV19 and TRBJ2-2, the complete variable domain is DGGITQSPKYLFRKEGQNVTLSCEQNLNHDAMYWYRQDPGQGLRLIYYSQIVNDFQKGDIAEGYSVSREKKESFPLTVTSAQKNPTAFYLCASSIWGSNTGELFFGEGSRLTVL.

J is TRBJ1-2 and V is TRBV6-2 or TRBV6-3, with D possibly TRBD1 on 6 matching bases. CDR1 MNHEY and CDR2 SVGEGT come from the germline V gene. The CDR3 is 15 amino acids. Trimming pared 6 bases from V and 12 bases from J, leaving 26 bases between. The CDR3: CASRSFDYYRAVDTF. The CDR3 DNA is TGTGCCAGCAGATCTTTTGACTATTACAGGGCGGTGGACACCTTC.

This clonotype was detected a few times. The CDR3 loop reads CATRQGVSTDTQYF. CDR3 nucleotide sequence: TGTGCCACCCGACAGGGGGTCAGCACAGATACGCAGTATTTT. The chain links TRBV12-3 or TRBV12-4 to TRBJ2-3; 9 bases match TRBD1. The CDR3 runs to 14 residues. The J segment lost 0 bases and the V segment lost 10 bases, leaving 5 bases of the junction unmatched.

The CDR3 nucleotides are TGTGCCAGCAGCTCGTCCGGACAGGGGTCCTACAATGAGCAGTTCTTC. It yields the protein CASSSSGQGSYNEQFF. The chain joins TRBV7-2 to TRBJ2-1; TRBD1 agrees at 9 bases. Germline V gene sequence: CDR1 SGHTA, CDR2 FQGNSA. J lost 1 base, V lost 4 bases, and 5 bases had no gene match. The CDR3 covers 16 residues.

Many counts were recorded for this clonotype. This chain joins TRBV14 and TRBJ2-7; 8 nucleotides line up with TRBD2. Germline CDR1 and CDR2: SGHDN and FVKESK. The junction had 5 bases not matched to a gene; V was cut back by 0 bases and J by 4 bases. There are 15 residues in the CDR3. For the CDR3, the DNA is TGTGCCAGCAGCCAAGATCGGGGGGGCTCATACGAGCAGTACTTC. Translated, it gives CASSQDRGGSYEQYF.

This clonotype was found many times. V usage is TRBV3-1 and J usage is TRBJ2-7; D perhaps matches TRBD2 (5 bases). The CDR3 loop spans 14 amino acids. CDR1 and CDR2 (germline): LGHDT, YNNKEL (reference sequence). V was clipped by 0 bases and J by 4 bases, with 10 bases between them. The CDR3 DNA sequence: TGTGCCAGCAGCCAAGATTTGGGAGTATACGAGCAGTACTTC. It translates to CASSQDLGVYEQYF.

V usage is TRBV6-1 and J usage is TRBJ1-1, with D possibly TRBD1 on 5 matching bases. The CDR3 covers 15 residues. Germline V gives CDR1 MNHNS, CDR2 SASEGT. Trimming shortened V by 7 bases and J by 1 base, and 16 bases separated the two germline ends. As DNA, the CDR3 is TGTGCCAGCAAAATAATAGGGACGGGGAACACTGAAGCTTTCTTT. Protein product: CASKIIGTGNTEAFF.

The genes are TRBV19 and TRBJ1-5; tentatively, D is TRBD1 (5 bases). CDR3 length: 13 residues. Trimming pared 5 bases from V and 9 bases from J, leaving 14 bases between. The germline V gene has CDR1 LNHDA and CDR2 SQIVND (reference sequence). The CDR3 DNA is TGTGCCAGTAGTCCCGGGGGGTTTTCGCCCCAGCATTTT. As protein: CASSPGGFSPQHF.

The gene calls are TRBV20-1 and TRBJ2-2, with D perhaps matching TRBD1 (5 bases). The ends were cut back, 2 bases at V and 3 bases at J, with 7 bases in the middle. CDR3 length equals 13 residues. CDR1 is DFQATT and CDR2 is SNEGSKA in the germline V gene (reference sequence). For the CDR3, the DNA is TGCAGTGCTAGACAGGGTTACACCGGGGAGCTGTTTTTT. Translation gives CSARQGYTGELFF.

This clonotype was detected only once. V usage is TRBV12-3 or TRBV12-4 and J usage is TRBJ2-1; D remains ambiguous. The CDR3 consists of 13 residues. Trimming stripped 7 bases from V and 2 bases from J, with 9 bases between. The CDR3, as DNA: TGTGCCAGCACCACAGACCCCTACAATGAGCAGTTCTTC. This translates into CASTTDPYNEQFF.

There are a few counts of this clonotype. The gene calls are TRBV2 and TRBJ1-2; TRBD1 agrees at 11 bases. Looked up from germline, CDR1 is SNHLY and CDR2 is FYNNEI. Losses at the gene ends were 7 bases for V and 4 bases for J; bases not matched to a gene: 5. CDR3 length: 14 residues. The chain's CDR3 is CASKRTGGGYGYTF. The CDR3 nucleotides are TGTGCCAGCAAACGGACAGGGGGCGGCTATGGCTACACCTTC.

This clonotype was recorded many times. This sequence joins TRBV20-1 and TRBJ2-7, with D unclear. Germline lookup yields CDR1 DFQATT and CDR2 SNEGSKA (reference sequence). The CDR3 is 14 amino acids. The CDR3 DNA reads TGCAGCGCCCCGCTGGGGTGGCCTTTCTACGAGCAGTACTTC. Translated, it gives CSAPLGWPFYEQYF.

Many counts were recorded for this clonotype. The chain has TRBV12-3 or TRBV12-4 and TRBJ2-3; no clear D gene. Trimming shortened V by 3 bases and J by 4 bases, and 11 bases separated the two germline ends. There are 14 residues in the CDR3. CDR3 amino acids: CASSLNLGADTQYF. As DNA, the CDR3 is TGTGCCAGCAGTTTGAACTTGGGTGCAGATACGCAGTATTTT.

A few counts support this clonotype. The V and J genes are TRBV7-3 and TRBJ2-1; TRBD2 matches at 9 bases. Trimming at V came to 0 bases and at J to 9 bases, leaving 9 bases not matched to a gene. The germline gives CDR1 SGHTA, CDR2 FQGTGA. This CDR3 has 16 residues. CDR3 amino acids: CASSLTPSGGSGEQFF. CDR3 in DNA: TGTGCCAGCAGCTTAACGCCGAGCGGGGGGAGCGGTGAGCAGTTCTTC.

Many counts were recorded for this clonotype. This chain connects TRBV20-1 to TRBJ2-7; 9 positions match TRBD2. The CDR3 runs 18 residues. Germline V CDR1 and CDR2: DFQATT, SNEGSKA (reference sequence). Germline trimming cut 0 bases from V and 4 bases from J; bases unmatched to any gene: 16. The CDR3 DNA reads TGCAGTGCTAGAGATCGAACTCTTAGCGGGGGACCCGATTACGAGCAGTACTTC. This translates into CSARDRTLSGGPDYEQYF.

The chain uses TRBV2 and TRBJ2-3; D is uncertain. The V and J ends lost 7 bases and 4 bases respectively, with 9 bases between them. The CDR3 is 12 amino acids. Germline-derived CDR1 and CDR2 are SNHLY and FYNNEI. CDR3 protein: CASIRVADTQYF. In DNA form, the CDR3 reads TGTGCCAGCATTCGGGTAGCAGATACGCAGTATTTT.

This rearrangement joins TRBV20-1 to TRBJ2-2; TRBD2 matches 9 bases. CDR1 and CDR2 from the germline V gene are DFQATT and SNEGSKA (reference sequence). This CDR3 spans 12 amino acids. The CDR3 bases are TGCAGCTGCGGGGGGGTCGGCGGGGAGCTGTTTTTT. It translates to CSCGGVGGELFF.

This clonotype occurred a few times. The chain uses TRBV24-1 and TRBJ2-3, with 8 nucleotides matching TRBD2. The CDR3 has 18 amino acids. Trimming removed 11 bases from V and 1 base from J; junction bases left unmatched: 19. Germline CDR1 and CDR2: KGHDR and SFDVKD. This CDR3 is CAINGPTSGASGTDTQYF. In nucleotides, the CDR3 is TGTGCCATTAATGGACCCACTAGCGGAGCTTCGGGCACAGATACGCAGTATTTT.

The rearrangement uses TRBV6-6 and TRBJ1-4; D unclear. Germline V gene sequence: CDR1 MNHNY, CDR2 SVGAGI (reference sequence). The CDR3 is 14 residues long. The V gene lost 0 bases and the J gene lost 5 bases, with 7 bases spanning the gap. CDR3 loop: CASSYSPGNEKLFF. CDR3 coding DNA: TGTGCCAGCAGTTACTCACCCGGGAATGAAAAACTGTTTTTT.